This T cell receptor (beta chain) was captured in a study of T cells in Graves' hyperthyroidism and ophthalmopathy. Study-level points and caveats: The authors' 13 V-J model separated ophthalmopathy from stable hyperthyroidism.

A remark on this clonotype: Its antigen is unknown.

Germline CDR1 and CDR2: MDHEN and SYDVKM. This CDR3 has 15 residues. With 6 bases removed from V and 4 bases from J, the gap between germline ends came to 15 bases. TCR beta CDR3 sequences were amplified from RNA transcripts. RT-PCR in the first round (using the HTBI primer set) targeted the TCR CDR3. TCRdb reanalysed the multiplex PCR reads using MiXCR and keeps one entry per CDR3 protein. The sample lists about 350,000 distinct CDR3 sequences, more than 11% occurring once. Graves' hyperthyroidism without ophthalmopathy progression within 18 months was termed stable. Patients aged 18 to 65 with hyperthyroidism were newly diagnosed, with duration under 2 months. The authors took PBMCs from roughly 9.5 ml fresh peripheral blood.

The rearrangement uses TRBV28 and TRBJ2-2; D call uncertain. This TCR was recovered from a woman aged 25 to 39 with Graves' hyperthyroidism. Sequences were obtained from blood. In nucleotides, the CDR3 is TGTGCCAGCAGCCCCCCGCCTCCGGTCACCGGGGAGCTGTTTTTT. It yields the protein CASSPPPPVTGELFF.